The 16 T cell receptor beta chains below all came from one sample that was sequenced in a study of T-cell reconstitution after alpha-beta-depleted transplantation in children. Unique molecular identifiers were incorporated when the TCRbeta library was constructed. TCRdb re-derived calls from the PCR reads in MiXCR, one entry per CDR3 protein. The data contain 100,000 to 120,000 distinct CDR3 sequences, under 13% of them singletons. The sample consisted of PBMCs from the stem cell graft donor, taken from the stem cell graft. These receptors all come from a human donor who donated a stem cell graft to a child with acute lymphoblastic leukemia.

This clonotype has at least ten counts. This rearrangement joins TRBV28 to TRBJ2-3; 15 nucleotides match TRBD2. Germline V gives CDR1 MDHEN, CDR2 SYDVKM. CDR3 size: 18 residues. Trimming cost V 6 bases and J 3 bases; bases outside gene matches: 10. This CDR3 reads CASSGGLAGGGRTDTQYF. In nucleotides, the CDR3 is TGTGCCAGCAGCGGAGGACTAGCGGGAGGGGGACGGACAGATACGCAGTATTTT.

Points on this clonotype: One junction end does not reproduce the germline sequence, and a read error may be involved. The chain combines TRBV5-1 with TRBJ2-4; 7 bases line up with TRBD1. Germline V gene lookup returns CDR1 SGHRS and CDR2 YFSETQ. This CDR3 comprises 13 residues. CDR3 in DNA: TGCGCCAGCTCAGGGGGAGCCAAAAACAGTCAGTACTTC. Amino acids: CASSGGAKNSQYF. Together with reference TRBV5-1 and TRBJ2-4, the CDR3 gives the full variable domain: KAGVTQTPRYLIKTRGQQVTLSCSPISGHRSVSWYQQTPGQGLQFLFEYFSETQRNKGNFPGRFSGRQFSNSRSEMNVSTLELGDSALYLCASSGGAKNSQYFGAGTRLSVL.

At least ten counts were recorded for this clonotype. The chain is built from TRBV3-1 and TRBJ2-1, with TRBD2 identical over 13 bases. Unmatched junction bases numbered 9, after V lost 0 bases and J lost 16 bases. The CDR3 spans 15 residues. Germline CDR1 LGHDT, CDR2 YNNKEL (reference sequence). The CDR3 spells CASSQDLTSGRGSFF. The CDR3 DNA is TGTGCCAGCAGCCAAGATTTAACTAGCGGGAGGGGCAGCTTCTTC.

This clonotype has a count of ten or more. V usage is TRBV7-2 and J usage is TRBJ2-7; a possible D gene is TRBD1 (5 bases). Germline CDR1 and CDR2: SGHTA and FQGNSA. Trimming took off 5 bases at V and 7 bases at J, with 12 bases between the two ends. CDR3 length: 12 residues. The CDR3 coding sequence is TGTGCCAGCAGCCCGCATGGGGCAGAGCAGTACTTC. This sequence encodes CASSPHGAEQYF.

At least ten counts were recorded for this clonotype. The chain recombines TRBV18 with TRBJ2-1; D may be TRBD1 (6 bases). The CDR3 is made up of 14 amino acids. Germline CDR1 and CDR2: KGHSH and LQKENI. Trimming pared 0 bases from V and 16 bases from J, leaving 19 bases between. The CDR3 DNA reads TGTGCCAGCTCACCACCTTCGGGACAATCGAAGTTCTTCTTC. Its protein is CASSPPSGQSKFFF.

This clonotype has at least ten counts. The chain couples TRBV5-6 to TRBJ1-2; D remains unclear. Deletions cut 0 bases from V and 5 bases from J, with 8 bases between. The CDR3 covers 13 residues. Germline V CDR1 and CDR2: SGHDT, YYEEEE. CDR3 amino acids: CASSLAPEYGYTF. CDR3 bases: TGTGCCAGCAGCTTGGCCCCTGAGTATGGCTACACCTTC.

In this sample, this clonotype turned up many times. The chain uses TRBV7-9 and TRBJ1-2; possibly TRBD1 for D (5 bases). V lost 4 bases and J lost 8, with 14 bases in between. CDR1 and CDR2 from the germline V gene are SEHNR and FQNEAQ (reference sequence). The CDR3 has 13 amino acids. CDR3 bases: TGTGCCAGCAGCTCCAGTCCGGGACGGGGCTACACCTTC. Amino acids: CASSSSPGRGYTF. The whole variable domain, remainder taken from reference TRBV7-9 and TRBJ1-2, is DTGVSQNPRHKITKRGQNVTFRCDPISEHNRLYWYRQTLGQGPEFLTYFQNEAQLEKSRLLSDRFSAERPKGSFSTLEIQRTEQGDSAMYLCASSSSPGRGYTFGSGTRLTVV.

Many counts were recorded for this clonotype. The rearrangement joins TRBV6-1 to TRBJ2-2; D possibly corresponds to TRBD2 (6 bases). Trimming cost V 6 bases and J 1 base, with 6 bases left between them. The CDR3 is 13 amino acids. The V gene's germline CDR1 is MNHNS and CDR2 SASEGT. The CDR3 nucleotides are TGTGCCAGCAGGGAGGGGAACACCGGGGAGCTGTTTTTT. This encodes CASREGNTGELFF.

The table lists this clonotype with many counts. CDR3 protein: CASSQDRSYEQYF. The CDR3 DNA follows: TGTGCCAGCAGCCAAGATAGGTCCTACGAGCAGTACTTC. The chain has TRBV3-1 and TRBJ2-7; D is unresolved. The CDR3 has 13 amino acids. Germline CDR1 LGHDT, CDR2 YNNKEL (reference sequence). Deletions cut 0 bases from V and 1 base from J, with 4 bases between.

This clonotype was seen repeatedly, ten times or more. V and J are TRBV5-5 and TRBJ2-2, with 10 bases aligning to TRBD2. This CDR3 has 16 amino acids. Germline values: CDR1 SGHKS, CDR2 YYEKEE (reference sequence). The V gene end was trimmed by 3 bases and the J gene end by 2 bases; junction bases not matched to a gene: 4. The CDR3 bases are TGTGCCAGCAGCTGGACTAGCGGAGGAAACACCGGGGAGCTGTTTTTT. This gives the protein CASSWTSGGNTGELFF.

This clonotype showed up just a few times. The CDR3 DNA is TGTGCCAGCAGCTTTGGACAGGGGTTATACGAGCAGTACTTC. Its protein is CASSFGQGLYEQYF. The chain is built from TRBV7-8 and TRBJ2-7; 9 bases are shared with TRBD1. The CDR3 is 14 residues long. The germline gives CDR1 SGHVS, CDR2 FQNEAQ. Losses at the gene ends were 3 bases for V and 4 bases for J; bases not matched to a gene: 4.

This clonotype appeared many times. This chain uses TRBV5-6 with TRBJ1-2, with D unresolved. Germline V gene data show CDR1 as SGHDT and CDR2 as YYEEEE. Between the trimmed V and J ends, which lost 2 bases and 8 bases, there was a span of 16 bases. The CDR3 is made up of 14 amino acids. DNA for the CDR3: TGTGCCAGCAGCTTTATCTCCCGGGGTGACGGCTACACCTTC. Encoded protein: CASSFISRGDGYTF.

This clonotype was counted at least ten times. The V and J genes are TRBV5-1 and TRBJ2-5; possibly TRBD2 for D (5 bases). CDR3 length: 15 amino acids. V was shortened by 4 bases and J by 4 bases, with 17 bases between the two germline ends. Germline CDR1 reads SGHRS; CDR2 reads YFSETQ. The chain's CDR3 is CASSPGPGVVETQYF. The CDR3 DNA is TGCGCCAGCAGCCCCGGGCCCGGGGTGGTAGAGACCCAGTACTTC. Full variable domain (outside the CDR3, taken from reference TRBV5-1 and TRBJ2-5): KAGVTQTPRYLIKTRGQQVTLSCSPISGHRSVSWYQQTPGQGLQFLFEYFSETQRNKGNFPGRFSGRQFSNSRSEMNVSTLELGDSALYLCASSPGPGVVETQYFGPGTRLLVL.

This clonotype was observed many times. V usage is TRBV20-1 and J usage is TRBJ1-1; TRBD1 might be the D (6 bases). Between the trimmed V and J ends, which lost 1 base and 1 base, there was a span of 10 bases. The CDR3 loop spans 14 amino acids. In germline, CDR1 is DFQATT, CDR2 SNEGSKA (reference sequence). This chain's CDR3 is CSARGPRGNTEAFF. The CDR3 coding sequence is TGCAGTGCTAGAGGGCCCAGGGGGAACACTGAAGCTTTCTTT.

Comments on this clonotype: One end of the junction does not line up with germline, which may come from a read error. The chain couples TRBV5-5 to TRBJ1-1; D gene ambiguous. CDR3 length: 11 residues. Looked up from germline, CDR1 is SGHKS and CDR2 is YYEKEE (reference sequence). The CDR3: CARSLNTEAFF. For the CDR3, the DNA is TGTGCCCGCAGCCTGAACACTGAAGCTTTCTTC.

There are many counts of this clonotype. The chain combines TRBV6-2 or TRBV6-3 with TRBJ2-7; D is possibly TRBD1 (6 bases). Germline CDR1 is MNHEY and CDR2 is SVGEGT. Trimming shortened V by 7 bases and J by 5 bases, and 12 bases separated the two germline ends. The length of the CDR3 is 12 residues. The CDR3 region is CASTTGFHEQYF. The CDR3 DNA reads as TGTGCCAGCACCACAGGGTTTCACGAGCAGTACTTC.